A single sample is the source of the 31 T cell receptor beta chains below, sequenced in a study of blood T cell repertoires in COVID-19. Method: immunoSEQ multiplex PCR; TCRdb's copy keeps in-frame clones and lacks some. Altogether around 39,000 clones are present, 80% being singletons, with the ten largest covering approximately 15%. The sequenced sample was peripheral blood. The receptors shown here come from a woman in her 70s with acute or convalescent COVID-19.

This clone appeared a few times. V is TRBV5-1 and J is TRBJ2-4; 9 nucleotides align to TRBD1. J was trimmed by 5 bases and V by 7 bases; bases with no gene match: 4. CDR1 and CDR2 (germline): SGHRS, YFSETQ. The CDR3 sequence is 13 residues long. The CDR3 loop reads CASEGQGENIQYF. For the CDR3, the DNA is TGCGCCAGCGAGGGACAGGGTGAAAACATTCAGTACTTC. The full variable domain, its missing parts supplied by reference TRBV5-1 and TRBJ2-4, is KAGVTQTPRYLIKTRGQQVTLSCSPISGHRSVSWYQQTPGQGLQFLFEYFSETQRNKGNFPGRFSGRQFSNSRSEMNVSTLELGDSALYLCASEGQGENIQYFGAGTRLSVL.

This clone was observed a single time. The chain combines TRBV3-1 (or the pseudogene TRBV3-2) with TRBJ2-7; 11 bases agree with TRBD2. Per the germline V gene, CDR1 is LGHDT and CDR2 is YNNKEL (reference sequence). The CDR3 runs 15 residues. V shed 5 bases, J shed 2 bases, and the junction held 5 bases outside the gene matches. Written as DNA, the CDR3 is TGTGCCAGCAGCGAGACTAGCGGGAATACCTACGAGCAGTACTTC. Translated, it gives CASSETSGNTYEQYF.

The chain combines TRBV28 with TRBJ1-6; 8 bases match TRBD1. J was trimmed by 14 bases and V by 7 bases; bases with no gene match: 7. In germline, CDR1 is MDHEN, CDR2 SYDVKM. The CDR3 covers 12 residues. This CDR3 is CASTQQGEALHF. The DNA of the CDR3 is TGTGCCAGCACCCAACAGGGGGAAGCCCTCCACTTT.

The CDR3 DNA reads TGTGCCAGCGGGTACAGGGGGGTGTACAATGAGCAGTTCTTC. Translated: CASGYRGVYNEQFF. The chain is built from TRBV6-5 and TRBJ2-1, with TRBD1 identical over 8 bases. The germline CDR1 and CDR2 sequences are MNHEY and SVGAGI. This CDR3 comprises 14 residues. V trimming: 8 bases; J trimming: 4 bases; junction bases outside the gene matches: 7.

V gene TRBV15 combines with J gene TRBJ2-3; possible D gene TRBD2, 5 bases. The CDR3 sequence is 15 residues long. The germline V gene encodes CDR1 LNHNV and CDR2 YYDKDF (reference sequence). The V end was cut by 1 base, the J end by 0 bases, with 8 bases between. CDR3 DNA sequence: TGTGCCACCAGCAGAGTTCGGGGTAGCACAGATACGCAGTATTTT. Its protein is CATSRVRGSTDTQYF.

The chain joins TRBV6-4 to TRBJ2-1; D not resolved. In germline, CDR1 is MRHNA, CDR2 SNTAGT. The length of the CDR3 is 15 residues. V lost 3 bases to trimming and J lost 3 bases, with 12 bases between them. The CDR3 loop is CASSEEASSYNEQFF. The DNA for the CDR3 is TGTGCCAGCAGTGAAGAGGCCTCAAGCTACAATGAGCAGTTCTTC.

This chain uses TRBV7-6 with TRBJ2-7; TRBD2 aligns across 8 bases. Germline V gene sequence: CDR1 SGHVS, CDR2 FNYEAQ. Trimming took 5 bases from V and 5 from J; bases not matched to a gene: 8. The CDR3 spans 14 residues. In DNA form, the CDR3 reads TGTGCCAGCAGCCCAATAGCGGGACTCCACGAGCAGTACTTC. Protein sequence: CASSPIAGLHEQYF. Combining the CDR3 with reference TRBV7-6 and TRBJ2-7 gives the whole variable domain GAGVSQSPRYKVTKRGQDVALRCDPISGHVSLYWYRQALGQGPEFLTYFNYEAQQDKSGLPNDRFSAERPEGSISTLTIQRTEQRDSAMYRCASSPIAGLHEQYFGPGTRLTVT.

This clone has only one observation. The chain uses TRBV6-5 and TRBJ2-1; 8 bases map to TRBD2. This CDR3 comprises 15 residues. V gave up 7 bases and J gave up 0 bases; unmatched junction bases: 5. The germline gives CDR1 MNHEY, CDR2 SVGAGI. The CDR3 reads CASNSGASSYNEQFF. The CDR3 DNA sequence: TGTGCCAGCAATAGCGGGGCGTCCTCCTACAATGAGCAGTTCTTC.

The chain combines TRBV18 with TRBJ2-7; 10 bases match TRBD2. Germline V lookup: CDR1 KGHSH, CDR2 LQKENI. V was clipped by 1 base and J by 1 base; unmatched bases: 7. The CDR3 extends over 17 amino acids. The CDR3 DNA reads TGTGCCAGCTCACCACGTTCGCTAGCGGGAGAATCCTACGAGCAGTACTTC. This encodes CASSPRSLAGESYEQYF.

V and J are TRBV7-9 and TRBJ2-2; D remains unclear. With 3 bases removed from V and 5 bases from J, the gap between germline ends came to 13 bases. The CDR3 covers 15 residues. CDR1 is SEHNR and CDR2 is FQNEAQ in the germline V gene (reference sequence). CDR3 DNA: TGTGCCAGCAGCTTCGGCGGATCGAGAACCGGGGAGCTGTTTTTT. Translation: CASSFGGSRTGELFF.

This clone was counted once. The chain links TRBV5-5 to TRBJ2-1; tentative D call: TRBD2 (6 bases). Germline CDR1 and CDR2: SGHKS and YYEKEE (reference sequence). CDR3 length equals 13 residues. The germline V and J ends were trimmed by 4 bases and 8 bases, with 13 bases remaining between them. This CDR3 reads CASSVTSIHEQFF. The CDR3 nucleotides read TGTGCCAGCAGCGTGACTAGTATCCATGAGCAGTTCTTC.

The chain combines TRBV7-2 with TRBJ2-7; TRBD1 matches at 10 bases. The CDR3 contains 16 residues. CDR1 is SGHTA and CDR2 is FQGNSA in the germline V gene. V dropped 4 bases and J dropped 9; count of bases not matched to a gene: 15. This CDR3 reads CASSSPTGGSPRGQYF. The CDR3 DNA sequence: TGTGCCAGCAGCTCGCCGACAGGGGGCTCGCCACGAGGGCAGTACTTC.

For the CDR3, the DNA is TGCGCCAGCAGCTTTGCGGGATCCGGCTCCTATAATTCACCCCTCCACTTT. It codes for CASSFAGSGSYNSPLHF. This chain joins TRBV5-1 and TRBJ1-6; D unresolved. The CDR3 totals 17 residues. Germline loops: CDR1 SGHRS, CDR2 YFSETQ. Trimming took off 2 bases at V and 0 bases at J, with 12 bases between the two ends.

The chain has TRBV5-4 and TRBJ2-1; no clear D gene. Germline CDR1 SGHNT, CDR2 YYREEE (reference sequence). The CDR3 covers 16 residues. V was trimmed by 0 bases and J by 1 base, leaving 11 bases between them. CDR3 in amino acids: CASSLDSQASYNEQFF. CDR3 DNA sequence: TGTGCCAGCAGCTTGGATAGTCAGGCTTCCTACAATGAGCAGTTCTTC. Variable domain in full (rest from reference TRBV5-4 and TRBJ2-1): ETGVTQSPTHLIKTRGQQVTLRCSSQSGHNTVSWYQQALGQGPQFIFQYYREEENGRGNFPPRFSGLQFPNYSSELNVNALELDDSALYLCASSLDSQASYNEQFFGPGTRLTVL.

This clone was counted between two and nine times. This sequence joins TRBV6-5 and TRBJ2-1; D gene ambiguous. The CDR3 is 11 residues long. The V and J ends lost 7 bases and 6 bases respectively, with 7 bases between them. Germline CDR1 is MNHEY and CDR2 is SVGAGI. This CDR3 is CASTTLNEQFF. The DNA for the CDR3 is TGTGCCAGCACGACTCTCAATGAGCAGTTCTTC.

Of note for this clone: Within the sample, other DNA sequences also encode this same CDR3. This chain connects TRBV7-2 to TRBJ2-7; D not resolved. The CDR3 is 11 residues long. Trimming shortened V by 5 bases and J by 3 bases, and 5 bases separated the two germline ends. The V gene's germline CDR1 is SGHTA and CDR2 FQGNSA. The CDR3 region has the DNA TGTGCCAGCAGCCTCCGCTACGAGCAGTACTTC. Protein product: CASSLRYEQYF.

This chain uses TRBV10-3 with TRBJ2-3; 11 nucleotides line up with TRBD1. Germline assignment: CDR1 ENHRY and CDR2 SYGVKD. This CDR3 is 16 amino acids long. Trimming cost V 6 bases and J 2 bases; bases outside gene matches: 7. Here the CDR3 reads CAIRPGTGGTTDTQYF. In DNA form, the CDR3 reads TGTGCCATCAGACCTGGGACAGGGGGGACCACAGATACGCAGTATTTT.

The genes are TRBV5-5 and TRBJ1-2; perhaps TRBD1 as D (5 bases). CDR1 is SGHKS and CDR2 is YYEKEE in the germline V gene (reference sequence). V was shortened by 2 bases and J by 2 bases, with 10 bases between the two germline ends. This CDR3 has 14 residues. Written as DNA, the CDR3 is TGTGCCAGCAGCTTTATGGACATCAACTATGGCTACACCTTC. It is translated as CASSFMDINYGYTF.

The chain has TRBV2 and TRBJ1-5; the match to TRBD1 covers 8 bases. CDR3 length: 14 residues. The germline CDR1 and CDR2 sequences are SNHLY and FYNNEI. V shed 6 bases, J shed 4 bases, and the junction held 5 bases outside the gene matches. CDR3 region: CASRGGQGNQPQHF. CDR3 DNA sequence: TGTGCCAGCAGAGGTGGACAGGGAAATCAGCCCCAGCATTTT.

The rearrangement uses TRBV5-1 and TRBJ2-5; 8 bases are a match to TRBD2. Per germline, CDR1 SGHRS and CDR2 YFSETQ. The length of the CDR3 is 18 residues. The junction had 13 bases not matched to a gene; V was cut back by 1 base and J by 2 bases. The CDR3 region is CASSLTGLAGGVQETQYF. The DNA of the CDR3 is TGCGCCAGCAGCTTGACTGGACTAGCAGGAGGGGTTCAAGAGACCCAGTACTTC.

This clone appeared a few times. The CDR3 DNA reads as TGTGCCAGCAGCCTAGCGGGGGTGGCAGAGACCCAGTACTTC. This translates into CASSLAGVAETQYF. V is TRBV21-1 and J is TRBJ2-5; the D call of TRBD2 is as the table states it, not checked on the DNA. TRBV21-1 is given as a pseudogene. The CDR3 length is 14 residues.

The chain uses TRBV24-1 and TRBJ2-1; no clear D gene. Trimming stripped 7 bases from V and 9 bases from J, with 9 bases between. CDR3 size: 11 residues. CDR1 KGHDR and CDR2 SFDVKD come from the germline V gene. The CDR3 loop reads CATSNTGEQFF. The CDR3 DNA reads as TGTGCCACCAGCAACACGGGTGAGCAGTTCTTC.

This chain joins TRBV12-5 and TRBJ2-7; 11 bases align to TRBD1. The CDR3 is 15 residues long. CDR1 and CDR2 (germline): LGHNT, FRNRAP. V lost 5 bases and J lost 6; bases outside the gene matches: 9. CDR3 DNA sequence: TGTGCTAGTGGTAGATGGACAGGGGGCTATCGCGAGCAGTACTTC. Translated: CASGRWTGGYREQYF. Together with reference TRBV12-5 and TRBJ2-7, the CDR3 gives the full variable domain: DARVTQTPRHKVTEMGQEVTMRCQPILGHNTVFWYRQTMMQGLELLAYFRNRAPLDDSGMPKDRFSAEMPDATLATLKIQPSEPRDSAVYFCASGRWTGGYREQYFGPGTRLTVT.

The V gene is TRBV19, the J gene TRBJ2-1; 16 nucleotides align to TRBD2. Per germline, CDR1 LNHDA and CDR2 SQIVND (reference sequence). The CDR3 sequence is 18 residues long. The V segment lost 4 bases and the J segment 4 bases; nucleotides outside the gene matches: 7. The chain's CDR3 is CASSRGGLAGGIYNEQFF. CDR3 DNA: TGTGCCAGTAGTAGGGGGGGACTAGCGGGAGGGATTTACAATGAGCAGTTCTTC. Using reference TRBV19 and TRBJ2-1 for the parts outside the CDR3, the full variable domain is DGGITQSPKYLFRKEGQNVTLSCEQNLNHDAMYWYRQDPGQGLRLIYYSQIVNDFQKGDIAEGYSVSREKKESFPLTVTSAQKNPTAFYLCASSRGGLAGGIYNEQFFGPGTRLTVL.

The chain uses TRBV14 and TRBJ2-1; D is perhaps TRBD2 (5 bases). V gave up 4 bases and J gave up 5 bases, with 9 bases separating them. This CDR3 contains 13 residues. Germline loops: CDR1 SGHDN, CDR2 FVKESK. The DNA for the CDR3 is TGTGCCAGCAGCCGATCGGGGAACAATGAGCAGTTCTTC. Translated: CASSRSGNNEQFF. The whole variable domain, filled in from reference TRBV14 and TRBJ2-1, reads EAGVTQFPSHSVIEKGQTVTLRCDPISGHDNLYWYRRVMGKEIKFLLHFVKESKQDESGMPNNRFLAERTGGTYSTLKVQPAELEDSGVYFCASSRSGNNEQFFGPGTRLTVL.

This chain links TRBV9 with TRBJ2-7; D is undetermined. The V gene's germline CDR1 is SGDLS and CDR2 YYNGEE. The CDR3 has 13 residues. The V and J ends lost 0 bases and 6 bases respectively, with 10 bases between them. The DNA of the CDR3 is TGTGCCAGCAGCGTAGGTAACCTCGGCGAGCAGTACTTC. Its translation: CASSVGNLGEQYF.

This clone was picked up a small number of times. The chain joins TRBV28 to TRBJ2-7, with 12 bases aligning to TRBD2. The CDR3 has 13 amino acids. V was clipped by 10 bases and J by 2 bases; unmatched bases: 3. Germline V gives CDR1 MDHEN, CDR2 SYDVKM. This CDR3 is CATRLAGAYEQYF. CDR3 bases: TGTGCCACCCGACTAGCGGGAGCCTACGAGCAGTACTTC.

This clone was counted a single time. The rearrangement joins TRBV27 to TRBJ1-6; 9 nucleotides align to TRBD1. The junction had 3 bases not matched to a gene; V was cut back by 6 bases and J by 6 bases. The V gene's germline CDR1 is MNHEY and CDR2 SMNVEV (reference sequence). CDR3 length: 14 residues. The CDR3, as DNA: TGTGCCAGCAGCCCGGACAGGGGTAATTCACCCCTCCACTTT. Residues: CASSPDRGNSPLHF.

V is TRBV7-2 and J is TRBJ2-7; D is uncertain. The germline CDR1 and CDR2 sequences are SGHTA and FQGNSA. CDR3 length equals 14 residues. The germline V and J ends were trimmed by 3 bases and 1 base, with 10 bases remaining between them. The CDR3 bases are TGTGCCAGCAGCTTTGGGCCGGCTTCCTACGAGCAGTACTTC. Translated: CASSFGPASYEQYF.

The genes are TRBV5-1 and TRBJ2-1; 10 nucleotides agree with TRBD1. V shed 4 bases and J 3 bases; nucleotides not matched to a gene: 7. Germline assignment: CDR1 SGHRS and CDR2 YFSETQ. The length of the CDR3 is 16 residues. The CDR3 DNA reads as TGCGCCAGCAGCCCAAAGGGACAGGGGAACTACAATGAGCAGTTCTTC. Translating it yields CASSPKGQGNYNEQFF.

The chain recombines TRBV19 with TRBJ1-2; D is ambiguous. V was shortened by 3 bases and J by 1 base, with 12 bases between the two germline ends. The germline V gene encodes CDR1 LNHDA and CDR2 SQIVND (reference sequence). This CDR3 has 15 residues. The CDR3 reads CASSMVAGFNYGYTF. The CDR3 DNA follows: TGTGCCAGTAGTATGGTGGCAGGATTTAACTATGGCTACACCTTC.